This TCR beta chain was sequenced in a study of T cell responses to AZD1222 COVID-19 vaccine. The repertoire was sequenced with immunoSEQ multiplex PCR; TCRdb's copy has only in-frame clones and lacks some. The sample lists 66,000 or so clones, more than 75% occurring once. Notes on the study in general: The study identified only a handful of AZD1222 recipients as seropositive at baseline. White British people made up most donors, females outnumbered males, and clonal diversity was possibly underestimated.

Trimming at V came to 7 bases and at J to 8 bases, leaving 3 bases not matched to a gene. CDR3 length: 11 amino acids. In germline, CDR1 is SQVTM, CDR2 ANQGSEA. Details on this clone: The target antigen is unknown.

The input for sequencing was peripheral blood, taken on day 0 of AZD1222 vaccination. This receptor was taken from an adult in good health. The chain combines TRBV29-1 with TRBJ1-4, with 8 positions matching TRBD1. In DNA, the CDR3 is TGCAGCGCAGGGGGCTCAGAAAAACTGTTTTTT. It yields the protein CSAGGSEKLFF.